These 12 T cell receptor beta chains originate from one sample sequenced in a study of control samples from healthy donors and cancer patients. This table comes from immunoSEQ multiplex PCR, and its TCRdb copy is limited to in-frame clones, with some not included. The sample holds about 120,000 clones; over 80% are singletons and the top ten take under 0.7%. Material for sequencing was PBMCs. All receptors come from a man at least 80 years old with head and neck cancer.

The chain combines TRBV5-1 with TRBJ2-7; no firm D call. The CDR3 has 13 amino acids. V was pared by 4 bases and J by 3 bases, with 11 bases between. Germline loops: CDR1 SGHRS, CDR2 YFSETQ. CDR3 loop: CASSPGSGYEQYF. The CDR3 DNA follows: TGCGCCAGCAGCCCCGGGTCGGGCTACGAGCAGTACTTC.

The CDR3 region has the DNA TGCGCCAGCAGCCAAGAAGGAGGTTCCGGGGAGCTGTTTTTT. It encodes CASSQEGGSGELFF. The V and J genes are TRBV4-1 and TRBJ2-2; D possibly corresponds to TRBD2 (5 bases). The V gene's germline CDR1 is MGHRA and CDR2 YSYEKL. Trimming took 0 bases from V and 6 from J, leaving 8 bases between them. CDR3 size: 14 residues.

This clone was observed once. The chain links TRBV6-5 to TRBJ2-3; D call uncertain. The CDR3 loop spans 12 amino acids. V lost 6 bases to trimming and J lost 2 bases, with 6 bases between them. Germline V gene lookup returns CDR1 MNHEY and CDR2 SVGAGI. CDR3 sequence (DNA): TGTGCCAGCAGACCCGTCACAGATACGCAGTATTTT. Translated, it gives CASRPVTDTQYF.

This clone was counted once. CDR3: CASSTLGREQFF. The CDR3 DNA sequence: TGTGCCAGTAGTACCCTGGGGAGGGAGCAGTTCTTC. This chain joins TRBV19 and TRBJ2-1; D might be TRBD2 (6 bases). The V and J ends lost 4 bases and 10 bases respectively, with 11 bases between them. This CDR3 region has 12 residues. Germline values: CDR1 LNHDA, CDR2 SQIVND (reference sequence).

The chain has TRBV29-1 and TRBJ1-2; 11 bases align to TRBD1. Germline CDR1 and CDR2: SQVTM and ANQGSEA. The V and J ends lost 3 bases and 1 base, in that order; junction bases with no gene match: 4. The CDR3 covers 15 residues. In DNA form, the CDR3 reads TGCAGCGTTGAGCGCGGGACAGGGGGTAACTATGGCTACACCTTC. Translation: CSVERGTGGNYGYTF. Supplemented by reference TRBV29-1 and TRBJ1-2, the full variable domain reads SAVISQKPSRDICQRGTSLTIQCQVDSQVTMMFWYRQQPGQSLTLIATANQGSEATYESGFVIDKFPISRPNLTFSTLTVSNMSPEDSSIYLCSVERGTGGNYGYTFGSGTRLTVV.

The V call is TRBV4-1, the J call TRBJ1-1; D remains unclear. There are 13 residues in the CDR3. V was shortened by 0 bases and J by 11 bases, with 13 bases between the two germline ends. CDR1 is MGHRA, CDR2 YSYEKL, per germline. The CDR3 protein is CASSQDVRETAFF. The CDR3 DNA reads as TGCGCCAGCAGCCAAGATGTCCGGGAAACGGCTTTCTTT.

This clone occurred once. The chain has TRBV27 and TRBJ1-3; D gene unclear. Germline V gene data show CDR1 as MNHEY and CDR2 as SMNVEV (reference sequence). CDR3 size: 14 residues. V was cut by 6 bases and J by 0 bases, with 9 bases left in between. The CDR3 region has the DNA TGTGCCAGCAGCTCAAGGATCTCTGGAAACACCATATATTTT. Translating it yields CASSSRISGNTIYF.

This clone has a single count. The gene calls are TRBV7-2 and TRBJ2-3; possible D gene TRBD1, 7 bases. Germline CDR1 reads SGHTA; CDR2 reads FQGNSA. The CDR3 has 15 residues. V lost 3 bases and J 8 bases, leaving 18 bases between the germline ends. The CDR3 DNA follows: TGTGCCAGCAGCTTTCCAGGGGGGCGGTTATTTACGCAGTATTTT. Its translation is CASSFPGGRLFTQYF. Full variable domain (rest looked up from reference TRBV7-2 and TRBJ2-3): GAGVSQSPSNKVTEKGKDVELRCDPISGHTALYWYRQSLGQGLEFLIYFQGNSAPDKSGLPSDRFSAERTGGSVSTLTIQRTQQEDSAVYLCASSFPGGRLFTQYFGPGTRLTVL.

The count of this clone is one. The chain is built from TRBV5-1 and TRBJ1-2; weak D call: TRBD1 (6 bases). Germline V gives CDR1 SGHRS, CDR2 YFSETQ. This CDR3 comprises 13 residues. Trimming left V 4 bases short and J 5 bases short, with 12 bases between. CDR3 in amino acids: CASSNIQGYGYTF. As DNA, the CDR3 is TGCGCCAGCAGCAATATACAGGGTTATGGCTACACCTTC.

The chain joins TRBV7-2 to TRBJ2-3; D is uncertain. Germline CDR1 reads SGHTA; CDR2 reads FQGNSA. CDR3 size: 11 residues. The V end lost 2 bases, the J end lost 4 bases, and 1 base lay between the germline ends. CDR3 residues: CASSLSDTQYF. CDR3 nucleotides: TGTGCCAGCAGCTTATCAGATACGCAGTATTTT.

This clone was observed a handful of times. This chain connects TRBV10-2 to TRBJ1-2, with D maybe TRBD1 (6 bases). The CDR3 consists of 13 residues. Germline V gene sequence: CDR1 WSHSY, CDR2 SAAADI. Trimming took off 2 bases at V and 4 bases at J, with 8 bases between the two ends. The CDR3 loop is CASSEDRIYGYTF. CDR3 sequence (DNA): TGCGCCAGCAGTGAGGACAGGATCTATGGCTACACCTTC.

The chain employs TRBV10-3 and TRBJ1-2; perhaps TRBD1 as D (5 bases). Germline V CDR1 and CDR2: ENHRY, SYGVKD. CDR3 length: 14 residues. V was shortened by 6 bases and J by 3 bases, with 14 bases between the two germline ends. The CDR3 region has the DNA TGTGCCATCAGGGGACGTAGGGAGGACTATGGCTACACCTTC. It specifies CAIRGRREDYGYTF.